This record looks at one TCR beta chain sequence and its context. Its antigen remains unidentified. The data originate from a study of T cell repertoires in cytomegalovirus infection. In the study overall: CMV infection and matching HLA type were both indicated by public TCR beta signatures. Study-wide results and limits: HLA-C-restricted CMV clonotypes gave the most frequent clonotype in two of eight donors. CMV carriers having the relevant HLA were flagged by cumulative public TCR beta family frequency.

TCRdb fed the reads into MiXCR, producing one record per CDR3 protein. The sample has about 740,000 distinct CDR3 sequences, 35% seen once; the top ten hold 2.8%. CDR3 length: 14 residues. The ends were cut back, 6 bases at V and 6 bases at J, with 15 bases in the middle. Germline CDR1 and CDR2: MDHEN and SYDVKM. Sequences were obtained from PBMCs. The chain uses TRBV28 and TRBJ1-5, with D perhaps matching TRBD1 (5 bases). This clonotype was sampled from a human donor in good health (CMV status not recorded). Some clones in this sample may be carry-over from other donors' samples. The CDR3 is CASRVGSGSQPQHF. The CDR3, as DNA: TGTGCCAGCAGGGTGGGGTCAGGGAGTCAGCCCCAGCATTTT.